A selection of T cell receptor beta chains follows, all from one sample in a study of T-cell memory formation after mild COVID-19. TCRdb recomputed calls from the 5' RACE reads with MiXCR, one row per CDR3 protein. Among hundreds of thousands of distinct CDR3 sequences listed, about 20% were seen once. Sequencing input: PBMCs or a T cell subset sorted from them (not recorded which). These receptors came from an adult woman who had mild COVID-19 (a few samples of this study predate the infection). Cell type and time point are not known. CDR3s include the opening cysteine and the closing phenylalanine or tryptophan. Fields, in order: CDR3 DNA, CDR3 protein, V gene, J gene, clone size, D gene. The D gene is left open where the match is weak. The size field is filled for only some rows; it gives once, few, many or a size class.

CDR3 DNA: TGCAGTGGGGGGGACAGGGTCTACGAGCAGTACTTC
CDR3 protein: CSGGDRVYEQYF
V gene: TRBV29-1
J gene: TRBJ2-7
clone size: few
D gene: TRBD1

CDR3 DNA: TGCGCCAGCAGTTCCGGTCATGCAACTAATGAAAAACTGTTTTTT
CDR3 protein: CASSSGHATNEKLFF
V gene: TRBV5-1
J gene: TRBJ1-4
clone size: -
D gene: -

CDR3 DNA: TGTGCCAGCTCATCCCCCAGCGGGGGACGAGGCGAGCAGTACTTC
CDR3 protein: CASSSPSGGRGEQYF
V gene: TRBV18
J gene: TRBJ2-7
clone size: few
D gene: TRBD2

CDR3 DNA: TGTGCCACCAGGCCTTCAGGGGGAAAAGCCAAAAACATTCAGTACTTC
CDR3 protein: CATRPSGGKAKNIQYF
V gene: TRBV15
J gene: TRBJ2-4
clone size: -
D gene: TRBD1

CDR3 DNA: TGTGCCAGCAGTTTAGTAGGGACGGGCGAGCAGTACTTC
CDR3 protein: CASSLVGTGEQYF
V gene: TRBV12-3/TRBV12-4
J gene: TRBJ2-7
clone size: few
D gene: -

CDR3 DNA: TGTGCCAGCAGCGGGACCGTGGGGTACAATGAGCAGTTCTTC
CDR3 protein: CASSGTVGYNEQFF
V gene: TRBV5-5
J gene: TRBJ2-1
clone size: -
D gene: -

CDR3 DNA: TGTGCCAGCAGCTTGAGGTTACTAGCAGGCACCGGGGAGCTGTTTTTT
CDR3 protein: CASSLRLLAGTGELFF
V gene: TRBV5-4
J gene: TRBJ2-2
clone size: few
D gene: -

CDR3 DNA: TGTGCCACCAGCGCCCGGCCAGGGGGGACCAAGAACACCGGGGAGCTGTTTTTT
CDR3 protein: CATSARPGGTKNTGELFF
V gene: TRBV15
J gene: TRBJ2-2
clone size: -
D gene: -

CDR3 DNA: TGCGCCAGCAGCCCACTGACTAGCGGGGCAGATACGCAGTATTTT
CDR3 protein: CASSPLTSGADTQYF
V gene: TRBV5-1
J gene: TRBJ2-3
clone size: -
D gene: TRBD2

CDR3 DNA: TGTGCCAGCAGCTTAGGGGGGGGCGCGAGCACTGAAGCTTTCTTT
CDR3 protein: CASSLGGGASTEAFF
V gene: TRBV13
J gene: TRBJ1-1
clone size: few
D gene: -

CDR3 DNA: TGTGCCAGCAGCCCTAGCGGAGCCCTTGGCACAGATACGCAGTATTTT
CDR3 protein: CASSPSGALGTDTQYF
V gene: TRBV6-5
J gene: TRBJ2-3
clone size: few
D gene: TRBD2

CDR3 DNA: TGTGCCAGCAGCTTAGCGTCAGCGCACTATGGCTACACCTTC
CDR3 protein: CASSLASAHYGYTF
V gene: TRBV7-9
J gene: TRBJ1-2
clone size: -
D gene: -

CDR3 DNA: TGTGCCAGCAGCTCCCCTGAGGGGTACTATGGCTACACCTTC
CDR3 protein: CASSSPEGYYGYTF
V gene: TRBV9
J gene: TRBJ1-2
clone size: few
D gene: -

CDR3 DNA: TGTGCCAGCAGTTTGACGTACGGAAACACCATATATTTT
CDR3 protein: CASSLTYGNTIYF
V gene: TRBV12-3/TRBV12-4
J gene: TRBJ1-3
clone size: -
D gene: -

CDR3 DNA: TGTGCCACCAGAGGTACGGGGGGTGACAATGAGCAGTTCTTC
CDR3 protein: CATRGTGGDNEQFF
V gene: TRBV24-1
J gene: TRBJ2-1
clone size: few
D gene: TRBD2

CDR3 DNA: TGTGCCAGCAGCCACGGACAGGGGGTTAGCACAGATACGCAGTATTTT
CDR3 protein: CASSHGQGVSTDTQYF
V gene: TRBV4-2
J gene: TRBJ2-3
clone size: few
D gene: TRBD1

CDR3 DNA: TGTGCCAGCAGTTTTCGAAGGGCGCGCGAGCAGTTCTTC
CDR3 protein: CASSFRRAREQFF
V gene: TRBV12-3/TRBV12-4
J gene: TRBJ2-1
clone size: few
D gene: -

CDR3 DNA: TGTGCCAGTAGTATACTAGCGGGAGAGCAGTTCTTC
CDR3 protein: CASSILAGEQFF
V gene: TRBV19
J gene: TRBJ2-1
clone size: -
D gene: TRBD2